The rows below give T cell receptor beta chains drawn from one sample of a study of blood T cell repertoires in COVID-19. Clones were sequenced by immunoSEQ multiplex PCR, and TCRdb holds only the in-frame ones, with some missing. The sample shows around 700,000 clones, just under 90% of them seen only once. Sequenced sample: peripheral blood. The receptors here all came from a woman aged 18-29 years with acute or convalescent COVID-19. Both conserved end residues are part of each CDR3. Fields, in order: clone size, J gene, V gene, D gene, CDR3 protein, CDR3 DNA. The D gene is left open where the match is weak. Clone size is shown for a subset of rows, as once, few, many or a class of expanded clone.

.,TRBJ1-5,TRBV19,.,CASSRTGSRADGQPQHF,TGTGCCAGTAGTCGAACAGGGTCCCGTGCCGATGGTCAGCCCCAGCATTTT
.,TRBJ1-3,TRBV9,.,CASSAALTRSGNTIYF,TGTGCCAGCAGCGCCGCATTGACAAGATCTGGAAACACCATATATTTT
.,TRBJ1-2,TRBV7-2,.,CASSLVIATGYTF,TGTGCCAGCAGCTTAGTTATAGCCACTGGCTACACCTTC
.,TRBJ2-2,TRBV27,TRBD1,CASGLFRTGDAGELFF,TGTGCCAGCGGATTGTTTAGGACAGGGGACGCCGGGGAGCTGTTTTTT
.,TRBJ1-2,TRBV6-5,.,CASTSREANYGYTF,TGTGCCAGCACCTCCCGCGAGGCCAACTATGGCTACACCTTC
.,TRBJ2-1,TRBV19,TRBD1,CASSIGDRDVNEQFF,TGTGCCAGTAGTATAGGGGACAGGGACGTCAATGAGCAGTTCTTC
.,TRBJ2-7,TRBV5-1,.,CASSRVTESYEQYF,TGCGCCAGCAGCCGAGTGACAGAGTCCTACGAGCAGTACTTC
.,TRBJ2-2,TRBV7-6,.,CASSLALGADTGELFF,TGTGCCAGCAGCTTAGCGCTCGGAGCGGACACCGGGGAGCTGTTTTTT
.,TRBJ1-2,TRBV20-1,.,CSASGTDNGYTF,TGCAGTGCTAGTGGCACAGATAATGGCTACACCTTC
.,TRBJ1-4,TRBV5-1,TRBD1,CASRTGTGSEKLFF,TGCGCCAGCAGGACCGGGACAGGCTCTGAAAAACTGTTTTTT
.,TRBJ1-1,TRBV5-1,.,CASRIQLGTSTEAFF,TGCGCCAGCAGAATACAGTTGGGCACGAGCACTGAAGCTTTCTTT
.,TRBJ1-1,TRBV2,TRBD1,CASRPGTGFHTEAFF,TGTGCCAGCAGGCCCGGGACAGGGTTCCACACTGAAGCTTTCTTT
.,TRBJ1-1,TRBV19,.,CASSWSWQGNTEAFF,TGTGCCAGTAGTTGGAGTTGGCAGGGAAACACTGAAGCTTTCTTT
.,TRBJ1-2,TRBV6-5,.,CASSLGYGYTF,TGTGCCAGCTCCCTCGGCTATGGCTACACCTTC
.,TRBJ2-3,TRBV6-4,TRBD2,CASSDISGGNTDTQYF,TGTGCCAGCAGTGACATAAGCGGGGGGAACACAGATACGCAGTATTTT
.,TRBJ2-1,TRBV5-1,TRBD2,CASSLFSGGASYNEQFF,TGCGCCAGCAGCCTATTTAGCGGGGGGGCCTCCTACAATGAGCAGTTCTTC
.,TRBJ2-7,TRBV2,TRBD1,CASSESGTGYEQYF,TGTGCCAGCAGTGAATCCGGGACAGGGTACGAGCAGTACTTC
.,TRBJ1-1,TRBV6-5,TRBD1,CASSQGTGANTEAFF,TGTGCCAGCAGCCAAGGGACAGGGGCCAACACTGAAGCTTTCTTT
.,TRBJ1-2,TRBV3-1/TRBV3-2,TRBD1,CASSLHRGPGYTF,TGTGCCAGCAGCCTCCACAGGGGGCCCGGCTACACCTTC
once,TRBJ1-2,TRBV6-6,TRBD1,CATRGLDRQDGYTF,TGTGCCACCAGGGGGCTCGACAGGCAGGATGGCTACACCTTC
.,TRBJ2-3,TRBV5-1,TRBD1,CASSLGQGGTDTQYF,TGCGCCAGCAGCTTGGGACAGGGAGGCACAGATACGCAGTATTTT
.,TRBJ2-1,TRBV29-1,.,CSVARGQNNEQFF,TGCAGCGTGGCCCGGGGTCAGAACAATGAGCAGTTCTTC
.,TRBJ2-7,TRBV6-6,TRBD1,CASSWTGPSYEQYF,TGTGCCAGCAGTTGGACAGGGCCCTCCTACGAGCAGTACTTC
.,TRBJ2-5,TRBV5-1,TRBD2,CASSFPSRRLAGGLNQETQYF,TGCGCCAGCAGCTTCCCCTCGAGACGACTAGCGGGGGGCCTGAACCAAGAGACCCAGTACTTC
.,TRBJ1-5,TRBV4-1,.,CASSQGAHQPQHF,TGCGCCAGCAGCCAAGGGGCACATCAGCCCCAGCATTTT
once,TRBJ2-7,TRBV7-6,.,CASSLPYSYEQYF,TGTGCCAGCAGCTTACCTTATTCCTACGAGCAGTACTTC
.,TRBJ1-2,TRBV5-5,.,CASSLGQGFGYTF,TGTGCCAGCAGCTTGGGGCAGGGCTTTGGCTACACCTTC
.,TRBJ1-3,TRBV12-5,TRBD1,CASGLAYSGGLTASGNTIYF,TGTGCTAGTGGTTTGGCCTACTCAGGGGGCCTTACCGCCTCTGGAAACACCATATATTTT
.,TRBJ1-1,TRBV12-3/TRBV12-4,TRBD1,CASSSGQGQAFF,TGTGCCAGCAGTAGCGGACAGGGACAAGCTTTCTTT